The rows below give T cell receptor beta chains drawn from one sample of a study of T cell changes during pregnancy in multiple sclerosis. This table comes from immunoSEQ multiplex PCR, and its TCRdb copy is limited to in-frame clones, with some not included. The sample records tens of thousands of clones, 90% to 95% being singletons. This sample comprised peripheral blood, obtained after pregnancy. The receptors derive from a female donor in good health, enrolled as a control in a pregnancy study. Each CDR3 is given with its conserved first and last residue. D genes are given only for firm matches. Size is stated for part of the rows, as once, few or many counts, or as a class when the clone is expanded.

D	J	size	V	CDR3	DNA
TRBD2	TRBJ2-3	-	TRBV30	CAWNSGGATDTQYF	TGTGCCTGGAATAGCGGGGGGGCGACAGATACGCAGTATTTT
TRBD2	TRBJ2-2	few	TRBV9	CASSVTSGGRTGELFF	TGTGCCAGCAGCGTAACTAGCGGGGGGCGCACCGGGGAGCTGTTTTTT
TRBD1	TRBJ1-1	-	TRBV7-8	CASSSAPGQLNTEAFF	TGTGCCAGCAGCTCGGCGCCGGGACAGTTGAACACTGAAGCTTTCTTT
-	TRBJ2-6	-	TRBV6-5	CASSRGSGANVLTF	TGTGCCAGCAGCAGGGGCTCTGGGGCCAACGTCCTGACTTTC
TRBD2	TRBJ2-5	-	TRBV29-1	CSIGTSGIQETQYF	TGCAGCATCGGGACTAGCGGGATTCAAGAGACCCAGTACTTC
-	TRBJ2-7	-	TRBV7-6	CASSLGLNYEQYF	TGTGCCAGCAGCCTCGGACTGAACTACGAGCAGTACTTC
-	TRBJ1-3	-	TRBV5-1	CASQSSGNTIYF	TGCGCCAGCCAGTCCTCTGGAAACACCATATATTTT
-	TRBJ2-1	-	TRBV4-1	CASSPVLRGSNEQFF	TGCGCCAGCAGCCCCGTTTTACGGGGGTCCAATGAGCAGTTCTTC
-	TRBJ1-4	-	TRBV18	CASSPQDGNNEKLFF	TGTGCCAGCTCACCCCAAGACGGGAATAATGAAAAACTGTTTTTT
-	TRBJ2-3	-	TRBV4-3	CASSQERTSSLIQYF	TGCGCCAGCAGCCAAGAGAGAACTAGCTCTTTAATTCAGTATTTT
-	TRBJ1-2	-	TRBV7-9	CASSLAPGRDGYTF	TGTGCCAGCAGCTTAGCCCCAGGGAGGGATGGCTACACCTTC
TRBD1	TRBJ1-1	-	TRBV6-5	CASSSWGQGNTEAFF	TGTGCCAGCAGTTCCTGGGGACAGGGGAACACTGAAGCTTTCTTT
-	TRBJ1-1	-	TRBV6-6	CASSWTVGGTEAFF	TGTGCCAGCAGTTGGACCGTGGGGGGCACTGAAGCTTTCTTT
TRBD1	TRBJ2-3	-	TRBV29-1	CSVRQGGTDTQYF	TGCAGCGTACGACAGGGCGGCACAGATACGCAGTATTTT
-	TRBJ1-5	-	TRBV18	CASSPFHPSNQPQHF	TGTGCCAGCTCACCATTCCATCCTAGCAATCAGCCCCAGCATTTT
TRBD1	TRBJ2-3	-	TRBV7-2	CASSRTGVWTDTQYF	TGTGCCAGCAGCCGGACAGGGGTTTGGACAGATACGCAGTATTTT
-	TRBJ2-3	-	TRBV19	CASSIDRGNTQYF	TGTGCCAGTAGTATAGATCGGGGAAATACGCAGTATTTT
TRBD1	TRBJ2-7	-	TRBV6-1	CASSEARTGGNEQYF	TGTGCCAGCAGTGAAGCGAGGACAGGGGGGAACGAGCAGTACTTC
TRBD1	TRBJ2-1	-	TRBV30	CAWSAGQGNEQFF	TGTGCCTGGAGTGCGGGACAGGGAAATGAGCAGTTCTTC
TRBD2	TRBJ2-5	-	TRBV30	CAWSVPVTSGGETQYF	TGTGCCTGGAGTGTACCTGTGACTAGCGGGGGGGAGACCCAGTACTTC
TRBD2	TRBJ2-7	-	TRBV9	CASSVGTSGGYEQYF	TGTGCCAGCAGCGTCGGGACTAGCGGGGGCTACGAGCAGTACTTC
-	TRBJ2-7	-	TRBV5-1	CASSLASYEQYF	TGCGCCAGCAGCTTGGCTTCCTACGAGCAGTACTTC
TRBD1	TRBJ1-1	few	TRBV5-1	CASSNRQGVGTEAFF	TGCGCCAGCAGCAACCGACAGGGGGTAGGGACTGAAGCTTTCTTT
TRBD2	TRBJ2-3	few	TRBV6-4	CASSDSLAGGTDTQYF	TGTGCCAGCAGTGACTCGCTAGCGGGGGGCACAGATACGCAGTATTTT
-	TRBJ2-7	-	TRBV19	CASSALRPKAGEQYF	TGTGCCAGTAGCGCCCTGAGACCGAAGGCGGGGGAGCAGTACTTC
-	TRBJ1-6	-	TRBV6-1	CASSGGRTGSPLHF	TGTGCCAGCAGCGGGGGGAGGACGGGTTCACCCCTCCACTTT
TRBD1	TRBJ2-7	-	TRBV11-2	CASSLGGQASGEQYF	TGTGCCAGCAGCTTAGGGGGACAGGCCAGTGGCGAGCAGTACTTC
TRBD1	TRBJ2-5	-	TRBV5-1	CASSSGQGNIVTQYF	TGCGCCAGCAGCTCGGGACAGGGTAATATAGTAACCCAGTACTTC
-	TRBJ1-4	-	TRBV4-3	CASSQDQGPPHGKLFF	TGCGCCAGCAGCCAAGATCAGGGGCCTCCTCATGGAAAACTGTTTTTT
-	TRBJ2-1	-	TRBV7-2	CASSLGFRWGDEQFF	TGTGCCAGCAGCTTAGGATTCCGGTGGGGGGATGAGCAGTTCTTC
-	TRBJ2-2	-	TRBV5-1	CASSPPGLGSTGELFF	TGCGCCAGCAGCCCCCCAGGGCTAGGAAGCACCGGGGAGCTGTTTTTT
-	TRBJ1-1	-	TRBV7-2	CASSLASQARGAFF	TGTGCCAGCAGCTTAGCGAGCCAGGCGCGGGGAGCTTTCTTT
TRBD1	TRBJ1-2	-	TRBV2	CASRTGVEGYTF	TGTGCCAGCCGGACAGGGGTCGAGGGCTACACCTTC
-	TRBJ1-2	-	TRBV6-1	CASSGKQFLYGYTF	TGTGCCAGCAGTGGAAAACAGTTCCTCTATGGCTACACCTTC
TRBD1	TRBJ1-2	-	TRBV6-6	CASSYSMTGGWGYTF	TGTGCCAGCAGTTACTCGATGACAGGGGGCTGGGGCTACACCTTC
-	TRBJ1-2	-	TRBV14	CASSQRRGGIDGYTF	TGTGCCAGCAGCCAGAGGAGGGGAGGGATAGATGGCTACACCTTC
TRBD1	TRBJ2-3	-	TRBV6-4	CASSDEDRGQVDTQYF	TGTGCCAGCAGTGACGAAGACAGGGGGCAGGTAGATACGCAGTATTTT
-	TRBJ1-1	-	TRBV13	CASSVTENTEAFF	TGTGCCAGCAGCGTGACAGAGAACACTGAAGCTTTCTTT
-	TRBJ2-7	-	TRBV7-9	CASSLGQLPYEQYF	TGTGCCAGCAGCCTAGGACAGCTACCTTACGAGCAGTACTTC
-	TRBJ1-1	few	TRBV30	CAWSADTEAFF	TGTGCCTGGAGTGCAGACACTGAAGCTTTCTTT
TRBD1	TRBJ1-2	-	TRBV12-5	CASGGGGAEYGYTF	TGTGCTAGTGGAGGGGGCGGGGCGGAATATGGCTACACCTTC
TRBD1	TRBJ1-2	-	TRBV11-2	CASSPHSGQGYGYTF	TGTGCCAGCAGCCCACACTCAGGACAGGGCTATGGCTACACCTTC
TRBD1	TRBJ1-4	-	TRBV19	CASSTRDSDNEKLFF	TGTGCCAGTAGTACCCGGGACAGTGATAATGAAAAACTGTTTTTT
TRBD2	TRBJ2-3	-	TRBV9	CASSAATSGGMADTQYF	TGTGCCAGCAGCGCCGCGACTAGCGGGGGGATGGCAGATACGCAGTATTTT
-	TRBJ2-7	-	TRBV11-2	CASSLPSYEQYF	TGTGCCAGCAGCTTACCCAGCTACGAGCAGTACTTC
-	TRBJ1-1	-	TRBV15	CATSRPDRNTEAFF	TGTGCCACCAGCAGACCGGACAGGAACACTGAAGCTTTCTTT
-	TRBJ2-2	-	TRBV19	CASSMGPGVTGELFF	TGTGCCAGTAGTATGGGTCCGGGGGTCACCGGGGAGCTGTTTTTT
TRBD1	TRBJ1-2	-	TRBV6-6	CASSYQGATPLYTF	TGTGCCAGCAGTTACCAGGGGGCAACCCCCCTCTACACCTTC
-	TRBJ1-4	-	TRBV18	CASSPARNEKLFF	TGTGCCAGCTCACCGGCCAGAAATGAAAAACTGTTTTTT
-	TRBJ1-5	-	TRBV5-1	CASSPGSVNQPQHF	TGCGCCAGCAGCCCAGGGTCTGTCAATCAGCCCCAGCATTTT
TRBD1	TRBJ1-4	-	TRBV5-4	CASSVGQGIGEKLFF	TGTGCCAGCAGCGTAGGACAGGGGATTGGAGAAAAACTGTTTTTT
TRBD1	TRBJ1-2	-	TRBV19	CASTRGQPNYGYTF	TGTGCCAGTACCCGGGGACAGCCTAACTATGGCTACACCTTC
TRBD1	TRBJ1-1	few	TRBV7-9	CASSWGQGTEAFF	TGTGCCAGCAGCTGGGGACAGGGAACTGAAGCTTTCTTT
TRBD1	TRBJ1-1	-	TRBV19	CASSTLGQPNTEAFF	TGTGCCAGTAGTACACTGGGACAGCCGAACACTGAAGCTTTCTTT
-	TRBJ1-2	-	TRBV6-5	CASSYSARNYGYTF	TGTGCCAGCAGTTACTCGGCCAGAAACTATGGCTACACCTTC
-	TRBJ1-3	-	TRBV6-5	CASRLGQLSGNTIYF	TGTGCCAGCAGACTAGGACAGCTCTCTGGAAACACCATATATTTT
-	TRBJ1-2	-	TRBV13	CASSSRTVYGYTF	TGTGCCAGCAGCTCCCGGACAGTCTATGGCTACACCTTC
TRBD1	TRBJ1-2	-	TRBV9	CASSVQLDRGGDYGGNGYTF	TGTGCCAGCAGCGTACAACTCGACAGGGGAGGGGACTATGGGGGAAATGGCTACACCTTC